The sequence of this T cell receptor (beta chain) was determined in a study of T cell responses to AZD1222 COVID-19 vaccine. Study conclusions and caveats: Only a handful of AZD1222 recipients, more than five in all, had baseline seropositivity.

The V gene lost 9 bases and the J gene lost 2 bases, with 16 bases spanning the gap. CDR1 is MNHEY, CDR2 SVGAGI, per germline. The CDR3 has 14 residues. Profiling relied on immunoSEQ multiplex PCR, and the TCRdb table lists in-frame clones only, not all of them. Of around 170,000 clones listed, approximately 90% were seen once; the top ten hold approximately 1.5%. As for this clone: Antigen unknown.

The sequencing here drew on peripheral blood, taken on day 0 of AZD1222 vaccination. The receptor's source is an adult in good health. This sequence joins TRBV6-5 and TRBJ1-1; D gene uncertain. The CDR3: CASPGREYNTEAFF. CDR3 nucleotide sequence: TGTGCCAGTCCCGGTAGAGAATACAACACTGAAGCTTTCTTT.